This TCR beta chain was captured in a study of blood T cell repertoires in COVID-19. Study at large: Sources were T cells, B-cell-depleted T cells, or PBMCs; the material itself was cDNA or gDNA.

The data were produced by immunoSEQ multiplex PCR, yet TCRdb's version contains in-frame clones alone and is incomplete. The table shows 300,000 to 500,000 clones, with more than 75% occurring only once. Germline V gives CDR1 KGHDR, CDR2 SFDVKD. This CDR3 comprises 15 residues. Trimming stripped 2 bases from V and 7 bases from J, with 13 bases between. This chain uses TRBV24-1 with TRBJ1-4; possible D gene TRBD1, 5 bases. Specimen: PBMCs or T cells enriched from blood (not recorded which). The clonotype was recovered from a woman in her 30s with acute COVID-19. CDR3 coding DNA: TGTGCCACCAGTGATTCCAGGGCTTTGCGTGAAAAACTGTTTTTT. It specifies CATSDSRALREKLFF.